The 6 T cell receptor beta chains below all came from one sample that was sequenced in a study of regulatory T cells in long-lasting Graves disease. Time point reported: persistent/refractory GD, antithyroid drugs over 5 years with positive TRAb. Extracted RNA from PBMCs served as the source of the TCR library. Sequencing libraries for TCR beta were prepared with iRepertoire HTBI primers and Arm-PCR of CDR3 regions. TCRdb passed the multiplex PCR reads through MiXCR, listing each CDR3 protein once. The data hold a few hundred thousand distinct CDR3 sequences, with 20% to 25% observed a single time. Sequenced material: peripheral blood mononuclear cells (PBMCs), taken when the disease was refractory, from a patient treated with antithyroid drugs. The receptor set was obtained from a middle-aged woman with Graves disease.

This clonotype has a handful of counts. The CDR3 loop reads CASSLVGLAGVPTGELFF. CDR3 nucleotides: TGTGCCAGCAGCTTAGTGGGGCTAGCGGGAGTTCCTACCGGGGAGCTGTTTTTT. The rearrangement joins TRBV7-9 to TRBJ2-2; 10 bases are shared with TRBD2. Germline V gene data show CDR1 as SEHNR and CDR2 as FQNEAQ (reference sequence). CDR3 length: 18 residues. Germline trimming cut 1 base from V and 5 bases from J; bases unmatched to any gene: 10.

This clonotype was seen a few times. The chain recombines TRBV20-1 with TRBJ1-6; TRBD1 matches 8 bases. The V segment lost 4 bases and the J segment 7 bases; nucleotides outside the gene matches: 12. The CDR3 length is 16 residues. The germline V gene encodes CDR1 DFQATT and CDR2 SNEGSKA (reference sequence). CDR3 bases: TGCAGTGCTAAAGAAATCCAGGGGGCTAAAAATTCACCCCTCCACTTT. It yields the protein CSAKEIQGAKNSPLHF.

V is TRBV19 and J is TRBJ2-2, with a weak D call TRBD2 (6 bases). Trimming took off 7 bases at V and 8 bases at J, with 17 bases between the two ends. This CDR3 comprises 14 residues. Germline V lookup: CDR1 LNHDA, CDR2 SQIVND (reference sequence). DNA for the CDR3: TGTGCCAGTATAGCAGGTAGCGGTGCGGGGGAGCTGTTTTTT. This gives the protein CASIAGSGAGELFF.

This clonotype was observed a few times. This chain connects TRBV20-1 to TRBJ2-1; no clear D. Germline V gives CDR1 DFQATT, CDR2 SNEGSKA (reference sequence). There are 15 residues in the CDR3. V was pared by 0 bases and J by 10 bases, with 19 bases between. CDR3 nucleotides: TGCAGTGCTAGAGATCGGAAAACGCCCATAAGGGAGCAGTTCTTC. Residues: CSARDRKTPIREQFF.

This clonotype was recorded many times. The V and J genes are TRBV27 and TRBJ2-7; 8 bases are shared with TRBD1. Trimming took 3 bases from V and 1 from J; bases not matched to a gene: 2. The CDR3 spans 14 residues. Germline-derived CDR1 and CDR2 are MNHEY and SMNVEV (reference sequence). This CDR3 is CASSFHRGSYEQYF. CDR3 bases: TGTGCCAGCAGTTTTCACAGGGGGTCCTACGAGCAGTACTTC.

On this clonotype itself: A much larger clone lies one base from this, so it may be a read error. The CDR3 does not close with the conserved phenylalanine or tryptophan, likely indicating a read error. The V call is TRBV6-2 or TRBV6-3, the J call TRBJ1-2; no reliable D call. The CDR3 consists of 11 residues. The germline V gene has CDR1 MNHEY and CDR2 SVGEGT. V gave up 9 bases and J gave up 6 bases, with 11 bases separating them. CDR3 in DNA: TGTGCCAGTCAGGCCCGCGATGGCTACACCTCC. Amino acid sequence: CASQARDGYTS.